This T cell receptor beta chain was identified in a study of blood T cell repertoires in COVID-19. Study details: Italy, Spain and the United States were the sources of the convalescent and acute COVID-19 samples.

In the source study's methods: Using reference gene primer amplification, nucleated cell counts were estimated. Method: immunoSEQ multiplex PCR; TCRdb's copy keeps in-frame clones and lacks some. For V, J and clone size, that table is used; D and trimming come from the DNA. Found here are roughly 200,000 clones, around 82% of them singletons; the top ten hold about 4.8%. Cohorts were based on clinical histories the participants reported. This clonotype was obtained from a woman in her forties or fifties who had been exposed to COVID-19. Material: PBMCs or T cells enriched from blood (not recorded which).

The CDR3 nucleotides are TGTGCCAGCAGCGTAGGGGGGCCTGGAAACACCATATATTTT. Protein: CASSVGGPGNTIYF. This chain links TRBV9 with TRBJ1-3; a possible D gene is TRBD1 (6 bases). This CDR3 has 14 residues. Trimming stripped 0 bases from V and 2 bases from J, with 6 bases between. Germline CDR1 reads SGDLS; CDR2 reads YYNGEE.